The entry below describes one T cell receptor beta chain. The antigen remains unidentified. These data are taken from a study of cytomegalovirus exposure and HLA in healthy donors. Germline V gene lookup returns CDR1 SGHDN and CDR2 FVKESK. Trimming pared 5 bases from V and 0 bases from J, leaving 4 bases between. This CDR3 is 12 amino acids long. Broader study findings: Reports showed the classifier diagnosing cytomegalovirus status with high specificity and sensitivity. For TCR beta chains, V- and J-gene trimming was later linked to a missense DCLRE1C variant. Links to common viral pathogens appeared, in a later analysis, for several of the most significant clusters.

Primers included in the PCR were 60 Vbeta and 13 Jbeta primers. Profiling relied on immunoSEQ multiplex PCR, and the TCRdb table lists in-frame clones only, not all of them. Of 150,000 or so clones detected, 80% to 85% appear once; the ten largest clones hold 7% to 9%. The sequencing sample was made of PBMCs. The chain links TRBV14 to TRBJ1-1, with D hard to call. This receptor was taken from a male donor in good health and CMV-seropositive. The CDR3 bases are TGTGCCAGCAGCTTCATGAACACTGAAGCTTTCTTT. Encoded protein: CASSFMNTEAFF.